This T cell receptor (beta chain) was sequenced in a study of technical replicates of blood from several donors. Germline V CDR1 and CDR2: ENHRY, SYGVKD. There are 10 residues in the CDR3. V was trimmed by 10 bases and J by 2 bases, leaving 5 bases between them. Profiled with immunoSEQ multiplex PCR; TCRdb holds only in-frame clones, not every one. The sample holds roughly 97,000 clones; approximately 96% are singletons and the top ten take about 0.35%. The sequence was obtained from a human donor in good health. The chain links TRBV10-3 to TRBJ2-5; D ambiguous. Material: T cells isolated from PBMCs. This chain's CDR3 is CATMQETQYF. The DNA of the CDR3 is TGTGCCACAATGCAAGAGACCCAGTACTTC.